What follows is one T cell receptor beta chain and its context. Libraries were prepared by immunoSEQ multiplex PCR; TCRdb keeps only in-frame clonotypes and omits some of them. Of roughly 80,000 clones detected, over 80% appear once; the ten largest clones hold 3.5% to 4%. The source of the sample is a study of blood T cell repertoires in COVID-19. This TCR derives from a man aged 50 to 60 with acute or convalescent COVID-19. Sequencing used peripheral blood.

CDR3 loop: CASSGLAGGYEQYF. The CDR3 DNA is TGTGCCAGCAGTGGACTAGCGGGAGGATACGAGCAGTACTTC. The gene calls are TRBV2 and TRBJ2-7; TRBD2 matches at 13 bases. This CDR3 comprises 14 residues. From germline, CDR1 is SNHLY and CDR2 FYNNEI. V dropped 4 bases and J dropped 4; count of bases not matched to a gene: 1.